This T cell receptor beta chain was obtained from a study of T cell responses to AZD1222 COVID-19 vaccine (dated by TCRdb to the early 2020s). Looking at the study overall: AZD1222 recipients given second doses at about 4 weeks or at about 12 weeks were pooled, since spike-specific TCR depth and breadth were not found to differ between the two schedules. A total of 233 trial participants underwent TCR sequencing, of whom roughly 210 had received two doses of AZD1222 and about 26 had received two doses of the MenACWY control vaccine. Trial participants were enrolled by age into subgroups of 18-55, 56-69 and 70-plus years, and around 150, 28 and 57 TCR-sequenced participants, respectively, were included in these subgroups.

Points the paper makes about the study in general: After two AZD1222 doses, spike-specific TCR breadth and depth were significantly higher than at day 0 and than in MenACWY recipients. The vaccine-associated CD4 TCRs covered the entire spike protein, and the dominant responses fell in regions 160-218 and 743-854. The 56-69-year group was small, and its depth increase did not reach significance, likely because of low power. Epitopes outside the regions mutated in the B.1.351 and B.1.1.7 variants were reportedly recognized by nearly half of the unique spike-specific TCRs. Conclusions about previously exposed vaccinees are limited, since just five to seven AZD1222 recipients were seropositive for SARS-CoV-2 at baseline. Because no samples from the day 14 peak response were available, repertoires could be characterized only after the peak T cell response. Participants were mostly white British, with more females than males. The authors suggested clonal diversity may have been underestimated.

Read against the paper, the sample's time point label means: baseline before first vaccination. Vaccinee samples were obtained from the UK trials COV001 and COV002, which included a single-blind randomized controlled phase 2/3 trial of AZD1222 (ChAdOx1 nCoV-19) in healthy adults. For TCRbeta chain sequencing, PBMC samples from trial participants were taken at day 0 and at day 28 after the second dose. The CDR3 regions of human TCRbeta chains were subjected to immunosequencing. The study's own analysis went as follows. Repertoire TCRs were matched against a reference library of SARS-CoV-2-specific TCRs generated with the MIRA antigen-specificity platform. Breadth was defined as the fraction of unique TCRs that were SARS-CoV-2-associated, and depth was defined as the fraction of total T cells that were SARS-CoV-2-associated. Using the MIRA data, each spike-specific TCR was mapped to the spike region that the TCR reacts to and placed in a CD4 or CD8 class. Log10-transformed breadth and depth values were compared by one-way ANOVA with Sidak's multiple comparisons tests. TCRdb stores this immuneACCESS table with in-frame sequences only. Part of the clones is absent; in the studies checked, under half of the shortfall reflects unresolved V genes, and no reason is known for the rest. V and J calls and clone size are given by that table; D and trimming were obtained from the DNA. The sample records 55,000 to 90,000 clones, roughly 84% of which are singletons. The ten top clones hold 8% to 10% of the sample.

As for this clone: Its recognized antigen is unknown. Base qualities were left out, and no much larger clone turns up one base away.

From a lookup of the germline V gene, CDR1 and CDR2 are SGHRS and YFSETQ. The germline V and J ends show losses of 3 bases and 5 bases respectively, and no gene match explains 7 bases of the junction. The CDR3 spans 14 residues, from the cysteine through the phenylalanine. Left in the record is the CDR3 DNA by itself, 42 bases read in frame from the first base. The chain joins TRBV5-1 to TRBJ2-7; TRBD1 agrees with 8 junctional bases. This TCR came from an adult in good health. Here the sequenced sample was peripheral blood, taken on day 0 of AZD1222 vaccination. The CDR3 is CASSSGQGTDEQYF. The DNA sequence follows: TGCGCCAGCAGCTCTGGACAGGGAACGGACGAGCAGTACTTC.